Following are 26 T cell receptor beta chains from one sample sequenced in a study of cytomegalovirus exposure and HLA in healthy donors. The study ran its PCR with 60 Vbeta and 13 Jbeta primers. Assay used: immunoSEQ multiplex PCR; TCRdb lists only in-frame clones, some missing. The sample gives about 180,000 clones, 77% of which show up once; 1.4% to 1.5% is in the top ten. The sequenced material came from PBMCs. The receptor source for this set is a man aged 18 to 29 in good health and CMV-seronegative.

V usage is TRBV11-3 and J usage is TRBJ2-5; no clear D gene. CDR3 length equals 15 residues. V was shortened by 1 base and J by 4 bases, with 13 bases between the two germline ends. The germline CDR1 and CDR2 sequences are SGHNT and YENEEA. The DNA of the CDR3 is TGTGCCAGCAGCTTAGTTAACGGCGGTCGAGAGACCCAGTACTTC. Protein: CASSLVNGGRETQYF.

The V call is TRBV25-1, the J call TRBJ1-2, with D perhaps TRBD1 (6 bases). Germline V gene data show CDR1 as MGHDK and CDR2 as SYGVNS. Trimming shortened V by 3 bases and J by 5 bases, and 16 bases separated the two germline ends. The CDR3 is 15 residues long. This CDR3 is CASSDPAGVAYGYTF. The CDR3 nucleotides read TGTGCCAGCAGTGACCCGGCAGGGGTTGCGTATGGCTACACCTTC.

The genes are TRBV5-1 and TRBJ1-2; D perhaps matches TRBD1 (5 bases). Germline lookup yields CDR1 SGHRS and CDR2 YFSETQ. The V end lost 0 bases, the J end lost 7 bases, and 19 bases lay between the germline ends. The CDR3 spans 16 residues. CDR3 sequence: CASSLATGTSVSGYTF. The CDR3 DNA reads TGCGCCAGCAGCTTGGCAACAGGCACCTCTGTCTCTGGCTACACCTTC. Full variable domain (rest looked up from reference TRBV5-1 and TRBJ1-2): KAGVTQTPRYLIKTRGQQVTLSCSPISGHRSVSWYQQTPGQGLQFLFEYFSETQRNKGNFPGRFSGRQFSNSRSEMNVSTLELGDSALYLCASSLATGTSVSGYTFGSGTRLTVV.

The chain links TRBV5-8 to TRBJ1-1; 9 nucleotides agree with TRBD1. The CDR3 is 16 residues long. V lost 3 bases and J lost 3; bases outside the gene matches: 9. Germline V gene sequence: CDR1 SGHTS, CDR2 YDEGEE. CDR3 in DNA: TGTGCCAGCAGCTCACTTTTAGGGGACAGGGACACTGAAGCTTTCTTT. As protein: CASSSLLGDRDTEAFF.

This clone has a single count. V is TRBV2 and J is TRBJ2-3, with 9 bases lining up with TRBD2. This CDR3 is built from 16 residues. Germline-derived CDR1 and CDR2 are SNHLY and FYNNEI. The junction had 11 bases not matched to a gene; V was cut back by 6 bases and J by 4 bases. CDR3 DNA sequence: TGTGCCAGCAGCTACCGCGGGGGGGCGGGCGCAGATACGCAGTATTTT. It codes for CASSYRGGAGADTQYF.

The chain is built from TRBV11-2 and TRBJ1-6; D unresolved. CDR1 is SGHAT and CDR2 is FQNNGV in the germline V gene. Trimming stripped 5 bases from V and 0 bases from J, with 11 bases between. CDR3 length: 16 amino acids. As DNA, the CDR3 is TGTGCCAGCAGCGCCCACAGCAGCTCCTATAATTCACCCCTCCACTTT. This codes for CASSAHSSSYNSPLHF. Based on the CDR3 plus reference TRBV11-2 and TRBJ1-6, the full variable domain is EAGVAQSPRYKIIEKRQSVAFWCNPISGHATLYWYQQILGQGPKLLIQFQNNGVVDDSQLPKDRFSAERLKGVDSTLKIQPAKLEDSAVYLCASSAHSSSYNSPLHFGNGTRLTVT.

CDR3 DNA sequence: TGTGCCAGCAGTTCATTCACCGGGGAGCTGTTTTTT. Translated, it gives CASSSFTGELFF. The chain recombines TRBV11-3 with TRBJ2-2; D remains ambiguous. V was clipped by 6 bases and J by 4 bases, with 6 bases between them. The CDR3 is made up of 12 amino acids. The germline CDR1 and CDR2 sequences are SGHNT and YENEEA.

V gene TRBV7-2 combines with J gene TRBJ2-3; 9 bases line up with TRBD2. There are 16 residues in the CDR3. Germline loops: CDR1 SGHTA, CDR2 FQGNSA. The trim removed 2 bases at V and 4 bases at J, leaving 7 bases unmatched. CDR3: CASSLRREGLSDTQYF. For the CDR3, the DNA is TGTGCCAGCAGCTTAAGGCGGGAGGGCCTTTCAGATACGCAGTATTTT.

Here the CDR3 reads CASSLESSGAYEQYF. The CDR3 nucleotides read TGCGCCAGCAGCTTGGAGAGTAGCGGGGCCTACGAGCAGTACTTC. The J gene is TRBJ2-7, the V gene TRBV5-1; 8 positions match TRBD2. V lost 0 bases and J lost 2; bases outside the gene matches: 4. The germline V gene encodes CDR1 SGHRS and CDR2 YFSETQ. There are 15 residues in the CDR3. Filled out from reference TRBV5-1 and TRBJ2-7, the complete variable domain reads KAGVTQTPRYLIKTRGQQVTLSCSPISGHRSVSWYQQTPGQGLQFLFEYFSETQRNKGNFPGRFSGRQFSNSRSEMNVSTLELGDSALYLCASSLESSGAYEQYFGPGTRLTVT.

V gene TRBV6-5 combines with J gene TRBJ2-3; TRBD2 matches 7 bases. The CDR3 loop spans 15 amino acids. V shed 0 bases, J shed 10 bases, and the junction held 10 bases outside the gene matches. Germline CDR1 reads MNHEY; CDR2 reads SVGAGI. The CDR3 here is CASSYSGGSGKAQYF. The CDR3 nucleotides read TGTGCCAGCAGTTACTCAGGAGGGAGCGGGAAGGCGCAGTATTTT.

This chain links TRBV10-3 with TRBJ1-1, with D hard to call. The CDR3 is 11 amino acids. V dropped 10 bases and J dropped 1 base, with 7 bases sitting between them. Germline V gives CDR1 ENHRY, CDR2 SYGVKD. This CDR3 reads CATGSNTEAFF. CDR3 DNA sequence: TGTGCCACCGGGTCGAACACTGAAGCTTTCTTT.

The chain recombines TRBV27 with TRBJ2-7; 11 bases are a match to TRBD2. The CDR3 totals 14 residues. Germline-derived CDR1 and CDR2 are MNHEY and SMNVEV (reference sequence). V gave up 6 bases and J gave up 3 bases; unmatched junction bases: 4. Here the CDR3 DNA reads TGTGCCAGCAGGCCCACTAGCGGGAGCTACGAGCAGTACTTC. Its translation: CASRPTSGSYEQYF.

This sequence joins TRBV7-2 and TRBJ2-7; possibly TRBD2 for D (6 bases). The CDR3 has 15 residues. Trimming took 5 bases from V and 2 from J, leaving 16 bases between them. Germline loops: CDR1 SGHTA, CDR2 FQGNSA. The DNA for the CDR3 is TGTGCCAGCAGCCCAAGTCGTGGGACTGCCTACGAGCAGTACTTC. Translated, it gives CASSPSRGTAYEQYF.

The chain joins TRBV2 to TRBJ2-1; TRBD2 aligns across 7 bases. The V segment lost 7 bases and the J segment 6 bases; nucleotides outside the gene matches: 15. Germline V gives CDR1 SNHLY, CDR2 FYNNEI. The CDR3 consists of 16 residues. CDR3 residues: CASTLGLGREFNEQFF. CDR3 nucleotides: TGTGCCAGCACCCTTGGACTAGGGCGGGAGTTCAATGAGCAGTTCTTC.

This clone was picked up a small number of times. The CDR3 bases are TGTGCCAGCCGTAAGCCTCGCGAGTCCGGGGAGCTGTTTTTT. Amino acids: CASRKPRESGELFF. The V and J genes are TRBV7-2 and TRBJ2-2; D remains unclear. The CDR3 is made up of 14 amino acids. Germline CDR1 SGHTA, CDR2 FQGNSA. Trimming took 8 bases from V and 6 from J, leaving 16 bases between them.

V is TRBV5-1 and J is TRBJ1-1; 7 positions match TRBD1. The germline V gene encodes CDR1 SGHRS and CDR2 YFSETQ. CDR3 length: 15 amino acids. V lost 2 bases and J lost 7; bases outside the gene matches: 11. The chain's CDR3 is CASSFQRGRWGEAFF. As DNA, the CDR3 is TGCGCCAGCAGCTTTCAAAGGGGGCGATGGGGTGAAGCTTTCTTT.

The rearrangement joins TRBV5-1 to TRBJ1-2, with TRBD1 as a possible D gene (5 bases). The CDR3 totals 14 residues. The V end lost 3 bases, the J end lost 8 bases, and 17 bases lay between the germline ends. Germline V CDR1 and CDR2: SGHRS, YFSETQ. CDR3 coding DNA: TGCGCCAGCAGCTCGCTTTGGGGGGGGTACGGCTACACCTTC. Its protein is CASSSLWGGYGYTF.

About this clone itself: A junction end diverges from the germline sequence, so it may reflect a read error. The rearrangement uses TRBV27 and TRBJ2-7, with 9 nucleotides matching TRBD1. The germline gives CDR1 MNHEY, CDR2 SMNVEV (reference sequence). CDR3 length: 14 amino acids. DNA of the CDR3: TGTGCCAGCAGTTCTTCCGGGACAGGGCGCCTCCGGCACTTC. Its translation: CASSSSGTGRLRHF.

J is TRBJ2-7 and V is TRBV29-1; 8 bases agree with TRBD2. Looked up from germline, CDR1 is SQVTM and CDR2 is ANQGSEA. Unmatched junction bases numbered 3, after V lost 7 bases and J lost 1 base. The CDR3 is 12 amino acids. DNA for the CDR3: TGCAGCGCCCGGGAGGGTTCCTACGAGCAGTACTTC. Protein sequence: CSAREGSYEQYF.

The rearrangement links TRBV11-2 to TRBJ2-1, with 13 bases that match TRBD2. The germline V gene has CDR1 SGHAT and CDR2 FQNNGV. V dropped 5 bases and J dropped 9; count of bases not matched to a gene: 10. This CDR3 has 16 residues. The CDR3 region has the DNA TGTGCCAGCAGCCCCGGGACTAGCGGGATTAACGGTGAGCAGTTCTTC. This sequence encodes CASSPGTSGINGEQFF.

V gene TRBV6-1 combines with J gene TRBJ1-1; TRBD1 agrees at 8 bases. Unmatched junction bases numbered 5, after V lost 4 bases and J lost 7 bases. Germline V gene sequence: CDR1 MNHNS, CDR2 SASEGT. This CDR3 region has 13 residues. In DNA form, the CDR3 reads TGTGCCAGCAGTGTGAGGACAGGGAGTGAAGCTTTCTTT. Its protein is CASSVRTGSEAFF.

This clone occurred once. CDR3 amino acids: CASSLVGTGTYEQYF. The CDR3 nucleotides read TGTGCCAGCAGCTTAGTGGGGACAGGGACCTACGAGCAGTACTTC. The chain joins TRBV7-9 to TRBJ2-7, with 9 bases fitting TRBD1. CDR1 and CDR2 from the germline V gene are SEHNR and FQNEAQ (reference sequence). V dropped 1 base and J dropped 2; count of bases not matched to a gene: 3. The length of the CDR3 is 15 residues.

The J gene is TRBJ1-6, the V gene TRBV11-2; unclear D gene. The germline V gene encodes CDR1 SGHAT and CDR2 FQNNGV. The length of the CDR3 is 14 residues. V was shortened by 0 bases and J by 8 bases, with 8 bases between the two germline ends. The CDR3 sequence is CASSLDWGDSPLHF. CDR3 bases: TGTGCCAGCAGCTTAGATTGGGGAGATTCACCCCTCCACTTT.

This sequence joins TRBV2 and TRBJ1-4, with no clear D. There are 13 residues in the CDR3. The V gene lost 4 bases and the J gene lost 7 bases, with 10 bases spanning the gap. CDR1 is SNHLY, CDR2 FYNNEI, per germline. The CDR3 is CASSGASVEKLFF. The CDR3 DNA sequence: TGTGCCAGCAGTGGGGCGTCTGTTGAAAAACTGTTTTTT.

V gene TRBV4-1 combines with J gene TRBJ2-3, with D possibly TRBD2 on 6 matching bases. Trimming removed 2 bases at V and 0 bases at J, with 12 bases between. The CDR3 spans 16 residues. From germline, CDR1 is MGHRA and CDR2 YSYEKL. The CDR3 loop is CASSQPGLPSTDTQYF. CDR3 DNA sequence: TGCGCCAGCAGCCAACCCGGACTACCGAGCACAGATACGCAGTATTTT.

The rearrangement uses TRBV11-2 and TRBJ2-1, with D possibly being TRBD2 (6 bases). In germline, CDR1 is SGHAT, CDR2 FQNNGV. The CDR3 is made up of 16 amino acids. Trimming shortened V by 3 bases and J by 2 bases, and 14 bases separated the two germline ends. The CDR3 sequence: CASSFSAGRTYNEQFF. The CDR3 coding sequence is TGTGCCAGCAGCTTTTCTGCGGGGCGTACCTACAATGAGCAGTTCTTC.